This paragraph reports one TCR beta chain. Antigen specificity is unknown. Amplification targeted TCR beta CDR3 regions from RNA transcripts. First-round RT-PCR with HTBI primers amplified the TCR CDR3 region. A single record per CDR3 protein comes from TCRdb applying MiXCR to the multiplex PCR reads. This sample has 370,000 or so distinct CDR3 sequences, with just under 25% found just once. An approximately 10 ml volume of fresh peripheral blood provided the PBMCs. The sample is drawn from a study of T cells in Graves' hyperthyroidism and ophthalmopathy. Study overall: The initial diagnosis was the point when peripheral blood was collected, ahead of any treatment. Whole-study findings and limits: Blood also carried most thyroid clonotypes expanded above 0.001. Ophthalmopathy prediction by the model preceded onset by a median about 6 months.

CDR1 SQVTM and CDR2 ANQGSEA come from the germline V gene. There are 11 residues in the CDR3. V was trimmed by 6 bases and J by 8 bases, leaving 13 bases between them. Specimen: blood. The clonotype was recovered from a man aged 45 to 65 with Graves' hyperthyroidism. J is TRBJ1-2 and V is TRBV29-1, with D possibly TRBD1 on 5 matching bases. CDR3 sequence: CSVPTGTGYTF. The CDR3 bases are TGCAGCGTGCCAACAGGTACCGGCTACACCTTC.